The entry below gives a single TCR beta chain sequence along with its context. Its antigen is undetermined. Expressed TCRB transcripts were sequenced because the isolated RNA had all been reverse transcribed beforehand. The table came from immunoSEQ multiplex PCR; TCRdb's copy has only in-frame clones and leaves some out. The data contain 860,000 or so clones, roughly 17% of them singletons. This entry is derived from a study of beta chain features in type 1 diabetes. Findings and caveats of the study: Patients with Type 1 diabetes showed moderately but significantly shorter TCRB CDR3s in all four CD4+ subsets.

Averaging approximately 110 mL, one heparinised blood draw came from each individual donor. Using CD45RO/CCR7/CD25/CD127/CD95/CD27, CD4+ naive, central memory, regulatory and stem cell-like memory cells were sorted. Trimming took 2 bases from V and 6 from J; bases not matched to a gene: 7. CDR1 is SGHTA, CDR2 FQGNSA, per germline. This CDR3 contains 15 residues. The V gene is TRBV7-2, the J gene TRBJ1-5, with TRBD1 matching over 7 bases. Sequencing input: naive CD4+ T cells from blood. The receptor was derived from a woman aged 18 to 35 in good health. The CDR3 nucleotides are TGTGCCAGCAGCTTAACAGGGGAGTCAAGTCAGCCCCAGCATTTT. Translating it yields CASSLTGESSQPQHF.